This TCR beta chain appears in the sequencing data of a study of metastatic and nonmetastatic thyroid tumors. For the study at large: Repertoire comparisons spanned blood and tumor or nodule tissue from malignant and benign thyroid patients.

Study-level points and caveats: The study reportedly found significantly higher TCR beta diversity in malignant thyroid tumors than benign nodules, in blood and tumor.

Original methodology: To classify distant metastasis in papillary thyroid cancer, a model was built from CDR3 differences across clinicopathological groups. TCRdb recomputed clones from the PCR reads via MiXCR. TCRdb's processing, not the authors' own work, is the source of the V and J calls. The profile shows fewer than 3,500 clones, roughly a quarter of them singletons. The germline gives CDR1 MNHEY, CDR2 SMNVEV (reference sequence). Trimming took 3 bases from V and 7 from J; bases not matched to a gene: 11. This CDR3 has 15 amino acids. Prior to thyroid surgery, none of the patients had received any treatment. On this clone itself: Its antigen is as yet unknown.

The clonotype was recovered from a female donor with papillary thyroid cancer or a benign thyroid nodule (not recorded which). Some clones in this sample may be carry-over from other donors' samples. The genes are TRBV27 and TRBJ2-7; TRBD2 matches at 8 bases. Sequencing was performed on tumor tissue. The CDR3 protein is CASSFAPAGAGEQYF. The CDR3 nucleotides read TGTGCCAGCAGTTTTGCCCCAGCGGGAGCGGGGGAGCAGTACTTC.